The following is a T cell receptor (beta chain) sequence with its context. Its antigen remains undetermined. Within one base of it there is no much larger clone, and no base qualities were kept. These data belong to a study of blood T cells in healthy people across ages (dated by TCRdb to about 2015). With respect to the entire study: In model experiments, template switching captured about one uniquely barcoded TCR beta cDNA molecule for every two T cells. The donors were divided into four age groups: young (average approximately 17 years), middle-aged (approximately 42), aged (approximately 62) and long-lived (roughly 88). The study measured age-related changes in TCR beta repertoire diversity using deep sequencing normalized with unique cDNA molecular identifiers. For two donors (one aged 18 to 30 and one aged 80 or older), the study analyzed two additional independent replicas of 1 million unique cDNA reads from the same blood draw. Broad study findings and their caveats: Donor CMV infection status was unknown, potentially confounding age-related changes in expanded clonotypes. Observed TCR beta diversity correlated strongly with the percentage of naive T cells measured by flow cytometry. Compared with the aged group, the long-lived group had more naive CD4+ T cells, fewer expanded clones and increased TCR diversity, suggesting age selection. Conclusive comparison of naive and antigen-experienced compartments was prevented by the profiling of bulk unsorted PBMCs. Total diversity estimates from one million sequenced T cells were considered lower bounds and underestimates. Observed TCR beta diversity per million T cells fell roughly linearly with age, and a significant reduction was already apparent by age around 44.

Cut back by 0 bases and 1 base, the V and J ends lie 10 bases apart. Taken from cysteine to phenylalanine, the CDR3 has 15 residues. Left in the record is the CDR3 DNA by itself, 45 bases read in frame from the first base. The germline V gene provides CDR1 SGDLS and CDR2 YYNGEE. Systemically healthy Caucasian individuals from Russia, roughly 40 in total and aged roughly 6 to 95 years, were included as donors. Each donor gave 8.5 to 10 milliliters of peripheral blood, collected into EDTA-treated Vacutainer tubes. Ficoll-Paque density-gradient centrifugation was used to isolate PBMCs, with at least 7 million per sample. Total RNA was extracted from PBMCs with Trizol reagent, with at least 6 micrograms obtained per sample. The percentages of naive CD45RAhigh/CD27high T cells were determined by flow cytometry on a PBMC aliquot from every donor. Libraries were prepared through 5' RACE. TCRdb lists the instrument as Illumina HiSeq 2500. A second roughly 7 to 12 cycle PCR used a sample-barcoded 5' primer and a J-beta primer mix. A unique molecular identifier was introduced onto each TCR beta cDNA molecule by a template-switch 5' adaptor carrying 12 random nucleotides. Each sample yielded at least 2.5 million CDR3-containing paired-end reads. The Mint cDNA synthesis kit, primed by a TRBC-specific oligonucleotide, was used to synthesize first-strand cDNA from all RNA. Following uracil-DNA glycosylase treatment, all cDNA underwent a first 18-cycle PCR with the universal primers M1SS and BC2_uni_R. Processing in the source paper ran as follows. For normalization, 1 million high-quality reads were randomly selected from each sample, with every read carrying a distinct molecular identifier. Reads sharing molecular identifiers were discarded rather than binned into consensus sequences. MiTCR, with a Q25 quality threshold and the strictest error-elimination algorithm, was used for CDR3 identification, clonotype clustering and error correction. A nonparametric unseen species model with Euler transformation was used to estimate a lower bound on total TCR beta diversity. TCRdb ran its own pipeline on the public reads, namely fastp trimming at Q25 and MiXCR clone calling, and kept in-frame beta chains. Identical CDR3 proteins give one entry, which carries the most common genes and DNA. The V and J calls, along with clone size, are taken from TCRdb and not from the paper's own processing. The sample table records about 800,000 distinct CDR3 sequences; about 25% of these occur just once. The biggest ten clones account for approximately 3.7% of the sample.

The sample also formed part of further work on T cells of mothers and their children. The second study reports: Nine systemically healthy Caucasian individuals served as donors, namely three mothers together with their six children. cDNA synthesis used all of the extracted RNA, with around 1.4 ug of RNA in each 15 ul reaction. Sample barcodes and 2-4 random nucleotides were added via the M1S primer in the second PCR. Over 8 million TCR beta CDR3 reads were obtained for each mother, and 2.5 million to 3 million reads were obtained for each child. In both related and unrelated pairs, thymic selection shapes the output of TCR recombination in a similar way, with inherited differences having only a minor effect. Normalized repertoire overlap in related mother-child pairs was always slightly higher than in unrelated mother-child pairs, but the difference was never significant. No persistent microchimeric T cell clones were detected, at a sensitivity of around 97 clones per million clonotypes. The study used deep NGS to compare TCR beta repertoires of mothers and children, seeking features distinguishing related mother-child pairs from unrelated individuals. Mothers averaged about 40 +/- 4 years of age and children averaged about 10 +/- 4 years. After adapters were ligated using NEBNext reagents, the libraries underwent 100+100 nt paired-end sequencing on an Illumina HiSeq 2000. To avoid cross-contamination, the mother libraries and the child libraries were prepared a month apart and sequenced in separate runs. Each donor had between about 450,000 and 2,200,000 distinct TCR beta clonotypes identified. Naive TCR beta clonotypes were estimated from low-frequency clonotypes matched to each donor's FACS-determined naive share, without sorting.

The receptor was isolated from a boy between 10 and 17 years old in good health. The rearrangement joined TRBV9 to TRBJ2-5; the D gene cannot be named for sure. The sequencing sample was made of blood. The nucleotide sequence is TGTGCCAGCAGCGTAGGATTAGGCGGCCAAGAGACCCAGTACTTC. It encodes CASSVGLGGQETQYF.